This TCR beta chain derives from a study of early T cells in non-severe SARS-CoV-2 infection listed by TCRdb under 2021. Regarding the research as a whole: TCR sequencing used bulk RNA from unsorted whole blood, so alpha and beta chains could not be paired.

The protocol used for the library was 5' RACE. The reads were generated on a NextSeq 500. The TCR library protocol attached unique molecular identifiers to individual cDNA molecules to correct for sequencing error and PCR bias. Sequencing covered both TCR alpha and beta chains, and within each sample the abundances of alpha and beta sequences were tightly co-correlated. The authors processed their data as follows. Decombinator V4 was used to annotate TCR sequences for V gene, J gene and CDR3. TCRs were defined as expanded if a significant change between any two time points was detected under a Poisson model with p below 0.0001. Abundances of TCRs were expressed as counts per million after normalisation to the total number of TCRs sequenced in each sample. MAIT TCRs were defined by TRAV1-2 paired with TRAJ12, TRAJ20 or TRAJ33, and iNKT TCRs by TRAV10 paired with TRAJ18. VDJdb, accessed on 1 November 2021, was searched for TCRs annotated for CMV, EBV and SARS-CoV-2, and TCRs annotated for more than one antigen were excluded. The public reads were reprocessed in TCRdb via fastp at Q25 and MiXCR, keeping in-frame beta chains. Each CDR3 protein gets just one entry, which takes the most common genes and DNA from the rows behind it. The V and J calls were not made by the authors but by TCRdb's processing. The sample contains 25,000 to 30,000 distinct CDR3 sequences, roughly 4.7% of them found a single time. 6.3% of the sample is taken by the ten largest.

Set within a cohort of healthcare workers in London, UK, this nested case-control study involved weekly PCR testing of nasopharyngeal swabs along with blood sampling. Healthcare workers were enrolled in the week of the UK lockdown, from 23 to 31 March 2020, and were followed every week for up to about 16 weeks. Comments on this clonotype: Its antigen is unknown. Base-call qualities are not available, and no considerably larger clone is one nucleotide away.

The CDR3 holds 15 amino acids from the cysteine to the phenylalanine. Here the CDR3 DNA is all that survives: 45 bases in frame from base 1. The paper's findings and limits, for the study overall: VDJdb matching was skewed toward anti-spike CD8 responses and likely underestimated virus-specific expansions, missing private and CD4 specificities.

This TCR derives from an adult who was a healthcare worker with PCR-confirmed SARS-CoV-2 infection or an uninfected control (not recorded which). This receptor chain uses TRBV12-2 and TRBJ1-1; the table assigns TRBD1, which was not confirmed against the DNA. TRBV12-2 is noted as a pseudogene. The source material was whole blood. This receptor carries the CDR3 CASRLDRGVRTEAFF. The DNA sequence is as follows: TGTGCAAGTCGCCTCGACAGGGGAGTACGGACTGAAGCTTTCTTT.